The 30 T cell receptor beta chains listed next were all sequenced from one sample in a study of neurological immune-mediated disorders. TCRdb re-called the 5' RACE reads through MiXCR, storing one row per CDR3 protein. The table shows tens of thousands of distinct CDR3 sequences, with 11% to 15% occurring only once. Source material: PBMCs. These receptors all stem from a woman aged 50 to 65 in good health.

In this sample, this clonotype turned up once. The CDR3 here is CASSQDRAENQPQHF. The CDR3 DNA sequence: TGTGCCAGCAGCCAAGATAGGGCAGAAAATCAGCCCCAGCATTTT. The V gene is TRBV3-1, the J gene TRBJ1-5; no reliable D call. Germline CDR1 and CDR2: LGHDT and YNNKEL (reference sequence). This CDR3 is built from 15 residues. V was pared by 0 bases and J by 4 bases, with 10 bases between.

This clonotype was recorded at least ten times. The gene calls are TRBV12-3 or TRBV12-4 and TRBJ2-7; D is perhaps TRBD2 (6 bases). The CDR3 spans 15 residues. With 7 bases removed from V and 1 base from J, the gap between germline ends came to 17 bases. CDR3: CASTSGGTLSYEQYF. CDR3 in DNA: TGTGCCAGCACCTCAGGCGGGACTCTATCCTACGAGCAGTACTTC.

This clonotype was detected a few times. The chain recombines TRBV5-1 with TRBJ1-4; a weak D match, TRBD1 (5 bases). The CDR3 length is 16 residues. Trimming left V 0 bases short and J 8 bases short, with 17 bases between. In germline, CDR1 is SGHRS, CDR2 YFSETQ. CDR3 protein: CASSLGTGVGGEKLFF. The CDR3 coding sequence is TGCGCCAGCAGCTTGGGAACAGGAGTCGGAGGAGAAAAACTGTTTTTT.

J is TRBJ2-2 and V is TRBV28, with D tentatively TRBD1 (5 bases). CDR1 and CDR2 (germline): MDHEN, SYDVKM. The CDR3 is 14 residues long. Trimming removed 6 bases from V and 4 bases from J, with 12 bases in between. The CDR3 here is CASSTRQFTGELFF. CDR3 nucleotide sequence: TGTGCCAGCAGCACTCGACAGTTCACCGGGGAGCTGTTTTTT.

Concerning this clonotype: This clone may be a read error of a much larger clone one base away. This chain uses TRBV20-1 with TRBJ1-2; 7 bases are a match to TRBD1. CDR1 DFQATT and CDR2 SNEGSKA come from the germline V gene (reference sequence). Germline trimming cut 4 bases from V and 5 bases from J; bases unmatched to any gene: 7. The CDR3 totals 13 residues. The CDR3 nucleotides are TGCAGTGCTACGCTACAGGGGCGATATGGCTACACCTTC. As protein: CSATLQGRYGYTF.

The sample holds many counts of this clonotype. The chain is built from TRBV6-2 or TRBV6-3 and TRBJ1-2, with 8 bases that match TRBD1. This CDR3 spans 17 amino acids. Germline V CDR1 and CDR2: MNHEY, SVGEGT. Trimming cost V 6 bases and J 8 bases; bases outside gene matches: 20. CDR3: CASSQRNWRDRHGGYTF. The CDR3 DNA follows: TGTGCCAGCAGCCAGCGAAACTGGCGGGACAGGCATGGGGGCTACACCTTC.

Many counts were recorded for this clonotype. This rearrangement joins TRBV24-1 to TRBJ2-1; no definite D call. V was cut by 5 bases and J by 0 bases, with 10 bases left in between. The CDR3 spans 15 residues. Germline-derived CDR1 and CDR2 are KGHDR and SFDVKD. The CDR3, as DNA: TGTGCCACCAGTGCCCGCGGTTCCTCCTACAATGAGCAGTTCTTC. Translation gives CATSARGSSYNEQFF.

This clonotype was detected ten times or more. V and J are TRBV5-1 and TRBJ2-7, with 10 nucleotides matching TRBD1. V was pared by 3 bases and J by 4 bases, with 4 bases of the junction left unmatched. Germline V CDR1 and CDR2: SGHRS, YFSETQ. The CDR3 length is 14 residues. CDR3 residues: CASSSGTGVYEQYF. In DNA, the CDR3 is TGCGCCAGCAGCTCCGGGACAGGGGTGTACGAGCAGTACTTC.

The chain carries TRBV5-1 and TRBJ2-5; maybe TRBD2 (6 bases). The CDR3 has 15 amino acids. Germline V lookup: CDR1 SGHRS, CDR2 YFSETQ. Trimming took 0 bases from V and 8 from J, leaving 17 bases between them. CDR3 region: CASSLEVGGWDTQYF. The CDR3 DNA follows: TGCGCCAGCAGCTTGGAAGTGGGAGGCTGGGATACCCAGTACTTC. The full variable domain, in which reference TRBV5-1 and TRBJ2-5 provide the parts outside the CDR3, is KAGVTQTPRYLIKTRGQQVTLSCSPISGHRSVSWYQQTPGQGLQFLFEYFSETQRNKGNFPGRFSGRQFSNSRSEMNVSTLELGDSALYLCASSLEVGGWDTQYFGPGTRLLVL.

The sample holds many counts of this clonotype. J is TRBJ1-2 and V is TRBV20-1; D not certain. V lost 0 bases to trimming and J lost 4 bases, with 15 bases between them. CDR1 and CDR2 (germline): DFQATT, SNEGSKA (reference sequence). The CDR3 has 15 residues. The CDR3 DNA is TGCAGTGCTAGAGAATCGACTTCCCCAATCTATGGCTACACCTTC. Amino acids: CSARESTSPIYGYTF.

This clonotype was counted at least ten times. This sequence joins TRBV20-1 and TRBJ1-2; the D gene is possibly TRBD1 (6 bases). Germline V gene data show CDR1 as DFQATT and CDR2 as SNEGSKA (reference sequence). The V end lost 0 bases, the J end lost 3 bases, and 14 bases lay between the germline ends. The CDR3 extends over 15 amino acids. The CDR3 here is CSARDYRAGDYGYTF. CDR3 DNA: TGCAGTGCTAGAGATTACAGGGCGGGAGACTATGGCTACACCTTC.

Comments on this clonotype: A clone one base away is much larger, so this may be a read error. The chain recombines TRBV5-1 with TRBJ1-1; D is possibly TRBD1 (5 bases). V shed 0 bases and J shed 2 bases, with 11 bases lying between them. Germline V gives CDR1 SGHRS, CDR2 YFSETQ. The CDR3 loop spans 15 amino acids. The CDR3 DNA sequence: TGCGCCAGCAGCTTGGTACGACAGAAAAACACTGAAGCTTTCTTT. It codes for CASSLVRQKNTEAFF.

This clonotype was recorded at least ten times. The gene calls are TRBV20-1 and TRBJ2-3; the D gene is possibly TRBD2 (5 bases). Looked up from germline, CDR1 is DFQATT and CDR2 is SNEGSKA (reference sequence). The V end lost 6 bases, the J end lost 6 bases, and 22 bases lay between the germline ends. The CDR3 totals 15 residues. The CDR3 DNA sequence: TGCAGTGCCACCCCCGCGGGTTCAGCGACGGATACGCAGTATTTT. It translates to CSATPAGSATDTQYF.

This clonotype was counted at least ten times. V gene TRBV7-2 combines with J gene TRBJ2-5, with D tentatively TRBD1 (5 bases). V was clipped by 3 bases and J by 5 bases, with 13 bases between them. Germline lookup yields CDR1 SGHTA and CDR2 FQGNSA. This CDR3 has 14 residues. The CDR3 reads CASSFQTGSETQYF. The CDR3 DNA sequence: TGTGCCAGCAGCTTTCAAACAGGTTCGGAGACCCAGTACTTC.

This clonotype has a count of ten or more. CDR3 sequence reads: CASSLSSFYEQYF. The CDR3 bases are TGTGCCAGCAGTTTATCGTCGTTCTACGAGCAGTACTTC. This sequence joins TRBV27 and TRBJ2-7; D gene uncertain. With 0 bases removed from V and 3 bases from J, the gap between germline ends came to 6 bases. Per germline, CDR1 MNHEY and CDR2 SMNVEV (reference sequence). The CDR3 has 13 amino acids.

The rearrangement joins TRBV11-2 to TRBJ2-2; 8 bases align to TRBD2. The germline V gene has CDR1 SGHAT and CDR2 FQNNGV. Losses at the gene ends were 2 bases for V and 6 bases for J; bases not matched to a gene: 5. The CDR3 spans 15 residues. The CDR3 region is CASSLILAAPGELFF. CDR3 DNA: TGTGCCAGCAGCTTAATACTAGCGGCTCCCGGGGAGCTGTTTTTT. The full variable domain, its missing parts supplied by reference TRBV11-2 and TRBJ2-2, is EAGVAQSPRYKIIEKRQSVAFWCNPISGHATLYWYQQILGQGPKLLIQFQNNGVVDDSQLPKDRFSAERLKGVDSTLKIQPAKLEDSAVYLCASSLILAAPGELFFGEGSRLTVL.

Concerning this clonotype: A much larger clone is a single base away; this may be a read error. This is likely a read error, given that the CDR3 carries no conserved phenylalanine or tryptophan at its end. The chain combines TRBV7-9 with TRBJ2-6; D is tentatively TRBD1 or TRBD2 (5 bases each). The CDR3 is 13 amino acids. The V gene lost 3 bases and the J gene lost 7 bases, with 7 bases spanning the gap. Per the germline V gene, CDR1 is SEHNR and CDR2 is FQNEAQ (reference sequence). The CDR3 reads CASSLGVANVLTL. CDR3 nucleotides: TGTGCCAGCAGCTTGGGGGTAGCCAACGTCCTGACTTTA.

This clonotype appeared many times. The chain joins TRBV20-1 to TRBJ2-5; D is perhaps TRBD2 (5 bases). V dropped 1 base and J dropped 2 bases, with 14 bases sitting between them. Germline-derived CDR1 and CDR2 are DFQATT and SNEGSKA (reference sequence). This CDR3 spans 15 amino acids. CDR3 sequence (DNA): TGCAGTGCTAGAGGGAACGGGAAGGGACAAGAGACCCAGTACTTC. It codes for CSARGNGKGQETQYF.

This clonotype was counted ten times or more. V is TRBV9 and J is TRBJ2-3; 7 positions agree with TRBD2. V lost 0 bases and J lost 2; bases outside the gene matches: 9. Germline V gives CDR1 SGDLS, CDR2 YYNGEE. This CDR3 spans 17 amino acids. CDR3 in DNA: TGTGCCAGCAGCGTAGAGGTCAGCGGGGCGTCCACAGATACGCAGTATTTT. It yields the protein CASSVEVSGASTDTQYF.

This clonotype was recorded many times. V is TRBV20-1 and J is TRBJ2-4, with 11 bases fitting TRBD2. Unmatched junction bases numbered 11, after V lost 3 bases and J lost 1 base. CDR1 is DFQATT and CDR2 is SNEGSKA in the germline V gene (reference sequence). The CDR3 contains 18 residues. The CDR3, as DNA: TGCAGTGCTAGTAGCGGGGGGGTATTCAAGAGGGCCAAAAACATTCAGTACTTC. This translates into CSASSGGVFKRAKNIQYF.

Ten or more counts support this clonotype. The chain links TRBV20-1 to TRBJ2-5, with unresolved D. Deletions cut 1 base from V and 0 bases from J, with 3 bases between. The V gene's germline CDR1 is DFQATT and CDR2 SNEGSKA (reference sequence). The length of the CDR3 is 12 residues. DNA for the CDR3: TGCAGTGCTAGAGGGTACCAAGAGACCCAGTACTTC. It encodes CSARGYQETQYF.

The chain combines TRBV5-5 with TRBJ2-3, with 7 bases fitting TRBD2. Looked up from germline, CDR1 is SGHKS and CDR2 is YYEKEE (reference sequence). The V and J ends lost 7 bases and 1 base, in that order; junction bases with no gene match: 9. This CDR3 has 15 amino acids. The CDR3 DNA reads TGTGCCAGCCGCAACAGCCGGGGGGGCACAGATACGCAGTATTTT. It encodes CASRNSRGGTDTQYF.

This clonotype was counted at least ten times. This sequence joins TRBV28 and TRBJ1-5; D not resolved. Trimming removed 6 bases from V and 3 bases from J, with 18 bases in between. CDR1 MDHEN and CDR2 SYDVKM come from the germline V gene. The CDR3 spans 16 residues. The CDR3 spells CASSPTFLGFNQPQHF. CDR3 DNA sequence: TGTGCCAGCAGCCCCACCTTCCTGGGTTTCAATCAGCCCCAGCATTTT. Drawing the rest from reference TRBV28 and TRBJ1-5, the complete variable domain is DVKVTQSSRYLVKRTGEKVFLECVQDMDHENMFWYRQDPGLGLRLIYFSYDVKMKEKGDIPEGYSVSREKKERFSLILESASTNQTSMYLCASSPTFLGFNQPQHFGDGTRLSIL.

This clonotype was seen repeatedly, ten times or more. The rearrangement joins TRBV5-1 to TRBJ1-4; 12 bases fit TRBD1. Losses at the gene ends were 0 bases for V and 8 bases for J; bases not matched to a gene: 2. Germline V gives CDR1 SGHRS, CDR2 YFSETQ. The CDR3 runs 15 residues. Here the CDR3 DNA reads TGCGCCAGCAGCTTGGCCGGGACAGGGGGCGAAAAACTGTTTTTT. It codes for CASSLAGTGGEKLFF.

This clonotype was detected only a few times. CDR3 nucleotides: TGCAGTGCTGGCCATATCCAAGAGACCCAGTACTTC. It yields the protein CSAGHIQETQYF. This chain joins TRBV20-1 and TRBJ2-5, with D unresolved. CDR1 DFQATT and CDR2 SNEGSKA come from the germline V gene (reference sequence). Trimming left V 5 bases short and J 1 base short, with 8 bases between. CDR3 length equals 12 residues.

This clonotype was detected many times. The rearrangement uses TRBV9 and TRBJ2-1; D possibly matches TRBD1 or TRBD2 (5 bases each). Germline V CDR1 and CDR2: SGDLS, YYNGEE. The CDR3 has 15 residues. V was pared by 3 bases and J by 2 bases, with 12 bases between. The CDR3 here is CASSGGTYAYNEQFF. The CDR3 nucleotides read TGTGCCAGCAGCGGGGGGACGTACGCCTACAATGAGCAGTTCTTC.

This chain links TRBV5-5 with TRBJ1-5; D gene ambiguous. CDR1 is SGHKS and CDR2 is YYEKEE in the germline V gene (reference sequence). Trimming took off 5 bases at V and 1 base at J, with 13 bases between the two ends. The CDR3 runs 15 residues. The CDR3 here is CASSPPQKSNQPQHF. CDR3 sequence (DNA): TGTGCCAGCAGTCCCCCCCAGAAGAGCAATCAGCCCCAGCATTTT.

This clonotype was found a few times. The chain recombines TRBV5-1 with TRBJ1-1; 7 bases map to TRBD1. Germline V gene data show CDR1 as SGHRS and CDR2 as YFSETQ. The CDR3 runs to 14 residues. V shed 3 bases and J 8 bases; nucleotides not matched to a gene: 10. CDR3 sequence reads: CASSWNPGGEEAFF. The CDR3 DNA follows: TGCGCCAGCAGCTGGAACCCAGGGGGGGAGGAAGCTTTCTTT.

There are many counts of this clonotype. V and J are TRBV7-2 and TRBJ2-1; D remains unclear. The germline V and J ends were trimmed by 0 bases and 5 bases, with 5 bases remaining between them. The CDR3 has 13 amino acids. Germline CDR1 and CDR2: SGHTA and FQGNSA. CDR3 coding DNA: TGTGCCAGCAGCTTAGCTAGAGACAATGAGCAGTTCTTC. Its protein product is CASSLARDNEQFF. The full variable domain, completed using reference TRBV7-2 and TRBJ2-1, is GAGVSQSPSNKVTEKGKDVELRCDPISGHTALYWYRQSLGQGLEFLIYFQGNSAPDKSGLPSDRFSAERTGGSVSTLTIQRTQQEDSAVYLCASSLARDNEQFFGPGTRLTVL.

This clonotype was recorded at least ten times. The J gene is TRBJ1-1, the V gene TRBV15, with 8 positions matching TRBD1. The germline V gene has CDR1 LNHNV and CDR2 YYDKDF (reference sequence). The length of the CDR3 is 17 residues. V lost 0 bases, J lost 1 base, and 7 bases stayed unmatched. The CDR3 nucleotides are TGTGCCACCAGCAGAGATCTTCCCGGACAGGGGAACACTGAAGCTTTCTTT. It translates to CATSRDLPGQGNTEAFF. Based on the CDR3 plus reference TRBV15 and TRBJ1-1, the full variable domain is DAMVIQNPRYQVTQFGKPVTLSCSQTLNHNVMYWYQQKSSQAPKLLFHYYDKDFNNEADTPDNFQSRRPNTSFCFLDIRSPGLGDTAMYLCATSRDLPGQGNTEAFFGQGTRLTVV.